The 8 T cell receptor beta chains presented below share a single source sample, sequenced in a study of breast tumors, draining lymph nodes, adjacent tissues. One entry per CDR3 protein results from TCRdb running MiXCR on the multiplex PCR reads. Altogether 25,000 or so distinct CDR3 sequences are present, approximately 75% being singletons, with the ten largest covering 20% to 25%. Material: tumor-adjacent breast tissue. These TCRs come from a female donor with breast cancer. Some clones in this sample may be carry-over from other donors' samples.

This clonotype was seen a few times. The J gene is TRBJ2-1, the V gene TRBV24-1, with D perhaps TRBD1 or TRBD2 (5 bases each). From germline, CDR1 is KGHDR and CDR2 SFDVKD. The CDR3 runs 14 residues. V dropped 4 bases and J dropped 8 bases, with 14 bases sitting between them. CDR3 DNA sequence: TGTGCCACCAGTGAACCCGGGACCGCACATGAGCAGTTCTTC. Translated: CATSEPGTAHEQFF.

The chain employs TRBV5-1 and TRBJ2-1, with D possibly matching TRBD1 (6 bases). CDR1 is SGHRS and CDR2 is YFSETQ in the germline V gene. The CDR3 spans 15 residues. V lost 1 base and J lost 0, with 8 bases in between. CDR3 region: CASSLMDSSYNEQFF. The CDR3 DNA reads TGCGCCAGCAGCTTGATGGACAGCTCCTACAATGAGCAGTTCTTC.

As to this clonotype: A junction end diverges from the germline sequence, so it may reflect a read error. V is TRBV6-1 and J is TRBJ1-3, with a weak D call TRBD1 (6 bases). The germline V gene encodes CDR1 MNHNS and CDR2 SASEGT. The CDR3 spans 14 residues. The CDR3 bases are TGTGCCGGCAGTGAATTCGGGGGCGGAAACACCATATATTTT. Protein: CAGSEFGGGNTIYF.

The V and J genes are TRBV20-1 and TRBJ2-7; TRBD1 matches 9 bases. CDR3 size: 12 residues. V shed 3 bases, J shed 7 bases, and the junction held 4 bases outside the gene matches. CDR1 is DFQATT and CDR2 is SNEGSKA in the germline V gene (reference sequence). The CDR3 loop reads CSASSGTGEQYF. The CDR3 nucleotides read TGCAGTGCTAGTTCCGGGACAGGGGAGCAGTACTTC.

The rearrangement links TRBV6-1 to TRBJ2-7; D unclear. This CDR3 contains 15 residues. Germline values: CDR1 MNHNS, CDR2 SASEGT. V was trimmed by 1 base and J by 7 bases, leaving 17 bases between them. The CDR3 DNA sequence: TGTGCCAGCAGTGAAGGAAGGATACGAATAGTGGAGCAGTACTTC. Its translation is CASSEGRIRIVEQYF.

The V and J genes are TRBV11-2 and TRBJ1-2, with TRBD1 as a possible D gene (5 bases). This CDR3 comprises 16 residues. Trimming took off 4 bases at V and 4 bases at J, with 19 bases between the two ends. Germline V gives CDR1 SGHAT, CDR2 FQNNGV. CDR3 sequence: CASSSVIPDSGYGYTF. In DNA, the CDR3 is TGTGCCAGCAGCTCCGTTATTCCAGACAGCGGCTATGGCTACACCTTC.

V gene TRBV5-1 combines with J gene TRBJ2-7; no clear D. The CDR3 is 14 amino acids. Germline V gene lookup returns CDR1 SGHRS and CDR2 YFSETQ. V shed 4 bases and J shed 0 bases, with 11 bases lying between them. The CDR3 is CASSGRGLSYEQYF. CDR3 coding DNA: TGCGCCAGCAGCGGTCGCGGCCTCTCCTACGAGCAGTACTTC.

The V call is TRBV2, the J call TRBJ1-6; D perhaps matches TRBD1 (6 bases). The germline V gene encodes CDR1 SNHLY and CDR2 FYNNEI. Trimming left V 6 bases short and J 5 bases short, with 11 bases between. The CDR3 is 14 residues long. This CDR3 reads CASRGQTNNSPLHF. The CDR3 region has the DNA TGTGCCAGCAGAGGACAGACGAATAATTCACCCCTCCACTTT.